This TCR beta chain was documented in a study of vaccination effects on CD4 cells after COVID-19 (dated by TCRdb to about 2022). For context, the study as a whole: Two doses of either the BNT162b2 or the mRNA-1273 mRNA SARS-CoV-2 vaccine were administered to participants. SARS-CoV-2 spike-specific CD4+ TCR repertoires were compared before and after mRNA vaccination in COVID-19 convalescent patients and in infection-naive vaccine recipients. A total of around eleven COVID-19 convalescent patients and a handful of SARS-CoV-2-naive healthy vaccine recipients were included in the full study. Cultures from other donors in the study were sequenced with the Oncomine TCR Beta short-read assay on an Illumina iSeq 100.

The library relied on the immunoSEQ multiplex PCR assay. DNA from the cultured, isolated CD4+ T cells was subjected to TCR beta CDR3 sequencing. The study's processing was this. Non-productive TCR sequences were removed, reads were trimmed to the CDR3 region, and CDR3s of at least 7 amino acids were retained. Antigen-specific clonotypes were identified with the MANAFEST web app by comparing expansion in peptide wells against reference cultures. Positive clones required FDR<0.05 expansion versus reference and all other wells, odds ratio above 5, and frequency above 0.1% in two replicate wells. Clonotypes significantly expanded in SARS-CoV-2 spike wells and in at least one common cold coronavirus spike condition were defined as cross-reactive. CDR3 similarity was assessed by Levenshtein distance using the stringdist R package, and unrooted trees were constructed with ape in R 3.6.1. TCRdb obtained this table from immuneACCESS and retained in-frame rearrangements with V and J assigned. These tables miss some clones; where compared with another copy, unresolved V genes account for less than half of the shortfall, and the remainder is unexplained. The V and J calls and the clone size are those of that table, but D and trimming were determined from the DNA. A total of under 70,000 clones appear in this sample, roughly 75% of them only once. The biggest ten clones account for around 3.8% of the sample.

Details on this clone: Which antigen it targets is not known. Per-base quality was not reported, and no clone a single base away is much larger than it.

General conclusions and limits of the study: In healthy vaccine recipients, vaccine-induced clones were almost all SARS-CoV-2 mono-reactive, with only 1 of 255 being cross-reactive with common cold coronaviruses. Only a small number of convalescent patients were included, and no early post-infection timepoints were available, which limited the study. Marked clonal contraction was observed in both infection-induced and vaccine-induced clones at late post-vaccination timepoints, consistent with waning T cell responses.

In the ViraFEST assay, PBMC were stimulated with viral peptide pools, and antigen-specific CD4+ T cell clonotypes were then identified by expansion using TCR sequencing. After around ten days of culture, CD4+ T cells were isolated with the EasySep CD4+ T cell isolation kit. Negative nucleocapsid antibody results before and after vaccination confirmed that the healthy vaccine recipients had no prior SARS-CoV-2 infection. Some 1.9 million PBMC per well were cultured with around 10 ug/ml peptides in IMDM containing around 5% human AB serum, approximately 9.1 IU/ml IL-2 and gentamicin. Half of the culture medium was replaced with fresh IL-2-containing medium on days 3 and 7. Unless noted otherwise, every peptide stimulation condition was grown in triplicate wells. PBMC were separated from whole blood using Ficoll-Paque Plus gradient centrifugation and were then either cryopreserved at -140C or used fresh. The spike proteins of SARS-CoV-2 and of the common cold coronaviruses HCoV-NL63, HCoV-OC43 and HCoV-229E were spanned by overlapping peptide pools. The QIAamp micro DNA kit was used to extract genomic DNA from the cultured CD4+ T cells.

According to the germline V gene, CDR1 reads MDHEN and CDR2 reads SYDVKM. V gives up 3 bases and J gives up 9 bases, and the segment between their germline ends measures 6 bases. From cysteine to phenylalanine, the CDR3 is 11 amino acids long. The CDR3 DNA has 33 bases and is translated from base 1. The TCR comes from a human donor who received a COVID-19 vaccine. The sample was CD4+ T cells from PBMCs cultured with HCoV-OC43 spike peptides, taken before COVID-19 vaccination. The cell subset or site label for this specimen denotes: HCoV-OC43 spike overlapping peptide pool stimulation. This chain is built from TRBV28 and TRBJ1-5; no D gene can be assigned with confidence. The bases read TGTGCCAGCAGTTTGCACCCGCCCCAGCATTTT. It translates to CASSLHPPQHF.